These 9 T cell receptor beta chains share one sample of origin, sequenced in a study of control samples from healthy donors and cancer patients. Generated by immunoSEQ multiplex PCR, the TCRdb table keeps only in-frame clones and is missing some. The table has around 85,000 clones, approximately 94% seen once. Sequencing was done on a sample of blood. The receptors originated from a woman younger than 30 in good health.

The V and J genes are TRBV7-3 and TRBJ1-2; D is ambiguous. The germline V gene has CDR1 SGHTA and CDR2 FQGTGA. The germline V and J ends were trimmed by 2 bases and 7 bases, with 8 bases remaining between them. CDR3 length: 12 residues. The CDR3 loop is CASSLSGFGYTF. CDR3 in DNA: TGTGCCAGCAGCTTATCCGGGTTTGGCTACACCTTC.

The CDR3 sequence is CASSAGGSTF. The CDR3 nucleotides read TGTGCCAGCAGTGCAGGGGGATCCACCTTC. The chain is built from TRBV2 and TRBJ1-2; 7 bases fit TRBD1. CDR3 length equals 10 residues. Germline CDR1 and CDR2: SNHLY and FYNNEI. Trimming cost V 4 bases and J 13 bases; bases outside gene matches: 3. Full variable domain (rest looked up from reference TRBV2 and TRBJ1-2): EPEVTQTPSHQVTQMGQEVILRCVPISNHLYFYWYRQILGQKVEFLVSFYNNEISEKSEIFDDQFSVERPDGSNFTLKIRSTKLEDSAMYFCASSAGGSTFGSGTRLTVV.

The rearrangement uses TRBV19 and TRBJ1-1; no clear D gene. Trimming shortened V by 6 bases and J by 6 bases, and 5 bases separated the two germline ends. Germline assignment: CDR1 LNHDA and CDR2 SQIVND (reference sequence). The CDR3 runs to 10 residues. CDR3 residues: CASSSSEAFF. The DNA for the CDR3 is TGTGCCAGTAGCTCTTCTGAAGCTTTCTTT.

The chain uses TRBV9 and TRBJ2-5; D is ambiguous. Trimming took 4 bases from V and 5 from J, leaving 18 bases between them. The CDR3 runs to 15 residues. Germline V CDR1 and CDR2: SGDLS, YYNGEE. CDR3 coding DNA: TGTGCCAGCAGCCCGACGCCCTCGACCGGGGAGACCCAGTACTTC. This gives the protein CASSPTPSTGETQYF. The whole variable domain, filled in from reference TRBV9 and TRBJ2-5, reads DSGVTQTPKHLITATGQRVTLRCSPRSGDLSVYWYQQSLDQGLQFLIQYYNGEERAKGNILERFSAQQFPDLHSELNLSSLELGDSALYFCASSPTPSTGETQYFGPGTRLLVL.

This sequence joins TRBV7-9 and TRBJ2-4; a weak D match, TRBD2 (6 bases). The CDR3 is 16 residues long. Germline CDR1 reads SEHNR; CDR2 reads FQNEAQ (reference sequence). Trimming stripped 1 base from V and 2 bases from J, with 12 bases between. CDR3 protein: CASSLDAGWTKNIQYF. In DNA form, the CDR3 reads TGTGCCAGCAGCTTAGATGCGGGGTGGACCAAAAACATTCAGTACTTC.

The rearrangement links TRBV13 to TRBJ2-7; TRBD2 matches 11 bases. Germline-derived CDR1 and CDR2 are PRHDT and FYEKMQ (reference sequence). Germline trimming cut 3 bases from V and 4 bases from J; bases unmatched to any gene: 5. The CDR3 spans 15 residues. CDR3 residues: CASSFFLAGGYEQYF. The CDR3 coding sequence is TGTGCCAGCAGCTTCTTTCTAGCGGGGGGTTACGAGCAGTACTTC.

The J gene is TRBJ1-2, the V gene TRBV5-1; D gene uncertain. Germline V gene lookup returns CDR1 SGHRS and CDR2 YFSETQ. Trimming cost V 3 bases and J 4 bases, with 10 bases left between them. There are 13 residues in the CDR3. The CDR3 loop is CASSYLGPYGYTF. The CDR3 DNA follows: TGCGCCAGCAGCTATCTAGGTCCCTATGGCTACACCTTC.

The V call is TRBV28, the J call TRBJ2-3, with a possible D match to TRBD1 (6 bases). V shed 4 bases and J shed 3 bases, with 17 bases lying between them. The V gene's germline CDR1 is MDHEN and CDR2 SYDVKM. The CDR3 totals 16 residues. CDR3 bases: TGTGCCAGCAGTTCCCTCACAGGGCGACCGACAGATACGCAGTATTTT. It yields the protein CASSSLTGRPTDTQYF.

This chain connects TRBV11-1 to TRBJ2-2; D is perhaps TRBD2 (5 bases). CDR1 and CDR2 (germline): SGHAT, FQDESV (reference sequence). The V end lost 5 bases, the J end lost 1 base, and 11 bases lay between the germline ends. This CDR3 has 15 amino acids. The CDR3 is CASSPGIQNTGELFF. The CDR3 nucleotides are TGTGCCAGCAGCCCCGGGATTCAGAACACCGGGGAGCTGTTTTTT.